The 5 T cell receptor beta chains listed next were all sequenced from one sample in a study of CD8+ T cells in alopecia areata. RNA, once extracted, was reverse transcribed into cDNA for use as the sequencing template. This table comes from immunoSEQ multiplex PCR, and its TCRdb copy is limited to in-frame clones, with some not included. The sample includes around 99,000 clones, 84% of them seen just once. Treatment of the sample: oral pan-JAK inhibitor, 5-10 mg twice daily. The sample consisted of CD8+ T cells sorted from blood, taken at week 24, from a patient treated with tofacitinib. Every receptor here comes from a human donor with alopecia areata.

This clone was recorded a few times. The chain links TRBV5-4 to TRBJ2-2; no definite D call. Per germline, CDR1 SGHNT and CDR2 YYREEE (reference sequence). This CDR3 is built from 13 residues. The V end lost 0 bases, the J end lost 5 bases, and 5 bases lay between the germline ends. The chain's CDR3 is CASSLVGTGELFF. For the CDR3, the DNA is TGTGCCAGCAGCTTGGTTGGTACCGGGGAGCTGTTTTTT.

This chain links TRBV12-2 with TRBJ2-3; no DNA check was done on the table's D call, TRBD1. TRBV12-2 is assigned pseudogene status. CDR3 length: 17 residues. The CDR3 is CASRSARQGRGTDTQYF. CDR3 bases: TGTGCAAGTCGCTCCGCTCGACAGGGCCGAGGCACAGATACGCAGTATTTT.

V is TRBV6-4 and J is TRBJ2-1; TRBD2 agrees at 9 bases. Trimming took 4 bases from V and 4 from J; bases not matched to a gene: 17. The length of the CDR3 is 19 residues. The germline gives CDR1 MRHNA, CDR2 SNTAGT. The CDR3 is CASSALPRLAGRSYNEQFF. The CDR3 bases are TGTGCCAGCAGTGCGCTCCCGAGGCTAGCGGGGAGAAGTTACAATGAGCAGTTCTTC.

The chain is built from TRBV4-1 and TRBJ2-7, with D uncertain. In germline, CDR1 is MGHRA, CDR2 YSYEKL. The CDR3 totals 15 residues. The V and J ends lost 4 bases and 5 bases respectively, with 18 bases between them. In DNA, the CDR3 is TGCGCCAGCAGCCTTTCTGGCCGGGTTCCCCACGAGCAGTACTTC. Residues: CASSLSGRVPHEQYF.

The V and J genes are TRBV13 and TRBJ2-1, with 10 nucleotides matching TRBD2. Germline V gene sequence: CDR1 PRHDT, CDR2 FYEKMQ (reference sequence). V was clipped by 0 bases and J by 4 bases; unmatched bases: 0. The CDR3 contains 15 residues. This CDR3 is CASSLGTSGYNEQFF. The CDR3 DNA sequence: TGTGCCAGCAGCTTAGGGACTAGCGGGTACAATGAGCAGTTCTTC.